These T cell receptor beta chains were read from a single sample in a study of T cell responses to AZD1222 COVID-19 vaccine. The protocol was immunoSEQ multiplex PCR, while the TCRdb copy is restricted to in-frame clones and leaves out a portion. There are around 160,000 clones in the sample; 85% to 95% occur only once, and about 1.9% lies in the top ten. This sample comprised peripheral blood, obtained on day 0 of AZD1222 vaccination. The receptors were sampled from an adult in good health. The CDR3 runs from the conserved cysteine through the conserved F or W. D genes are given only for firm matches. Clone size appears in some rows only: once, few, many, or a class for an expanded clone.

abundance,j_gene,v_gene,d_gene,CDR3aa,CDR3nt
.,TRBJ1-2,TRBV5-1,.,CASSQGYDYGYTF,TGCGCCAGCAGCCAGGGGTACGACTATGGCTACACCTTC
.,TRBJ2-1,TRBV3-1/TRBV3-2,TRBD2,CASSSRTSGRGNEQFF,TGTGCCAGCAGCTCTCGGACTAGCGGGAGGGGTAATGAGCAGTTCTTC
.,TRBJ2-7,TRBV24-1,.,CATSDLAAVSHPEQYF,TGTGCCACCAGTGACCTGGCGGCGGTATCCCACCCTGAGCAGTACTTC
.,TRBJ2-3,TRBV21-1,.,CASRWGAKGRSDTQYF,TGTGCCAGCAGATGGGGGGCTAAGGGTCGGTCAGATACGCAGTATTTT
.,TRBJ1-2,TRBV9,TRBD1,CASSAAATGGSYTF,TGTGCCAGCAGCGCGGCAGCGACAGGGGGAAGCTACACCTTC
.,TRBJ1-3,TRBV18,TRBD1,CASSRDSSGNTIYF,TGTGCCAGCTCACGGGACAGCTCTGGAAACACCATATATTTT
.,TRBJ2-5,TRBV20-1,.,CSASGETQYF,TGCAGTGCTAGCGGAGAGACCCAGTACTTC
.,TRBJ2-3,TRBV2,.,CASSGEAGTDTQYF,TGTGCCAGCAGTGGGGAGGCCGGCACAGATACGCAGTATTTT
.,TRBJ2-5,TRBV7-8,.,CASSLDRGGGETQYF,TGTGCCAGCAGCTTAGACAGGGGGGGCGGAGAGACCCAGTACTTC
.,TRBJ1-4,TRBV4-2,TRBD1,CASSQEGDRGATNEKLFF,TGTGCCAGCAGCCAAGAAGGGGACAGGGGTGCAACTAATGAAAAACTGTTTTTT
.,TRBJ2-3,TRBV28,TRBD2,CASSLLGGRESDTQYF,TGTGCCAGCAGTTTACTCGGTGGGAGGGAATCAGATACGCAGTATTTT
once,TRBJ1-1,TRBV27,.,CASRTSGWNTEAFF,TGTGCCAGCAGAACAAGCGGGTGGAACACTGAAGCTTTCTTT
.,TRBJ1-1,TRBV6-6,TRBD1,CASSNDRGGTEAFF,TGTGCCAGCAGCAACGACAGGGGTGGCACTGAAGCTTTCTTT
few,TRBJ1-4,TRBV2,.,CASSEEQGLELFF,TGTGCCAGCAGTGAAGAACAGGGCTTAGAACTGTTTTTT
.,TRBJ2-3,TRBV7-6,.,CASSRAGISTDTQYF,TGTGCCAGCAGCCGAGCGGGCATAAGCACAGATACGCAGTATTTT
.,TRBJ2-5,TRBV7-9,TRBD2,CASSSLGAGGEETQYF,TGTGCCAGCAGCTCCTTGGGGGCGGGGGGCGAGGAGACCCAGTACTTC